This entry lists 20 T cell receptor beta chains sequenced from one sample in a study of beta chain features in type 1 diabetes. As every portion of the isolated RNA was reverse transcribed, the sequencing read expressed TCRB transcripts. TCRdb's table, derived via immunoSEQ multiplex PCR, lists solely in-frame clones and lacks some. Counted here are 500,000 to 700,000 clones, about 14% occurring once; the ten biggest clones make up approximately 0.099%. The sample was naive CD4+ T cells from blood. Receptors were obtained from a man younger than 35 in good health.

This clone was seen only a few times. The chain combines TRBV5-4 with TRBJ2-3; D gene uncertain. This CDR3 spans 13 amino acids. Trimming left V 1 base short and J 0 bases short, with 3 bases between. Per the germline V gene, CDR1 is SGHNT and CDR2 is YYREEE (reference sequence). The CDR3 nucleotides read TGTGCCAGCAGCTTGAAGAGCACAGATACGCAGTATTTT. Protein product: CASSLKSTDTQYF.

This clone has just a few counts. V gene TRBV9 combines with J gene TRBJ1-5; 8 nucleotides align to TRBD1. V was clipped by 3 bases and J by 4 bases; unmatched bases: 3. This CDR3 contains 14 residues. Germline V gene sequence: CDR1 SGDLS, CDR2 YYNGEE. The CDR3 reads CASSGTGGNQPQHF. CDR3 bases: TGTGCCAGCAGCGGCACAGGGGGGAATCAGCCCCAGCATTTT.

A few counts support this clone. The V and J genes are TRBV5-1 and TRBJ2-3; possible D gene TRBD1, 6 bases. The ends were cut back, 4 bases at V and 0 bases at J, with 12 bases in the middle. The CDR3 spans 15 residues. Per germline, CDR1 SGHRS and CDR2 YFSETQ. The chain's CDR3 is CASSQQGRSTDTQYF. DNA for the CDR3: TGCGCCAGCAGCCAACAGGGCCGCAGCACAGATACGCAGTATTTT.

This clone was observed a handful of times. This chain joins TRBV29-1 and TRBJ1-1, with D possibly matching TRBD1 (5 bases). The CDR3 contains 12 residues. The V and J ends lost 6 bases and 5 bases respectively, with 13 bases between them. Germline CDR1 SQVTM, CDR2 ANQGSEA. The CDR3 loop is CSVSRGLTEAFF. Here the CDR3 DNA reads TGCAGCGTCTCGAGGGGACTTACTGAAGCTTTCTTT. Combining the CDR3 with reference TRBV29-1 and TRBJ1-1 gives the whole variable domain SAVISQKPSRDICQRGTSLTIQCQVDSQVTMMFWYRQQPGQSLTLIATANQGSEATYESGFVIDKFPISRPNLTFSTLTVSNMSPEDSSIYLCSVSRGLTEAFFGQGTRLTVV.

This clone was recorded a few times. The J gene is TRBJ2-1, the V gene TRBV30, with D unclear. The V end was cut by 6 bases, the J end by 0 bases, with 12 bases between. This CDR3 has 14 amino acids. Germline CDR1 is GTSNPN and CDR2 is SVGIG (reference sequence). CDR3 loop: CACRILDSYNEQFF. DNA of the CDR3: TGTGCCTGCCGGATACTTGACTCCTACAATGAGCAGTTCTTC.

This clone appeared a few times. CDR3 in amino acids: CSVDRDRGPSDTQYF. CDR3 DNA: TGCAGCGTAGACCGGGACAGGGGTCCGTCAGATACGCAGTATTTT. The chain joins TRBV29-1 to TRBJ2-3, with TRBD1 matching 10 bases. Germline V CDR1 and CDR2: SQVTM, ANQGSEA. The CDR3 covers 15 residues. After removal of 6 bases from V and 4 bases from J, the junction contained 10 bases not matched to a gene.

Turning to this clone: In this CDR3 the conserved last residue, phenylalanine or tryptophan, is missing, so a read error is likely. The CDR3 loop reads CAWSESSLGSRNYGYTL. The CDR3 nucleotides are TGTGCCTGGAGTGAGTCCTCCCTGGGCAGTAGGAACTATGGCTACACCCTC. The chain carries TRBV30 and TRBJ1-2; D uncertain. V lost 1 base to trimming and J lost 2 bases, with 20 bases between them. Germline CDR1 GTSNPN, CDR2 SVGIG (reference sequence). This CDR3 has 17 amino acids.

This clone was detected only a few times. The gene calls are TRBV7-2 and TRBJ1-6; TRBD1 might be the D (5 bases). V was cut by 0 bases and J by 7 bases, with 13 bases left in between. This CDR3 is built from 16 residues. The germline gives CDR1 SGHTA, CDR2 FQGNSA. The CDR3 DNA is TGTGCCAGCAGCTTAGCCGGCCGGGGACGAAATTCACCCCTCCACTTT. It translates to CASSLAGRGRNSPLHF.

The chain links TRBV5-4 to TRBJ2-5; no definite D call. Germline V gives CDR1 SGHNT, CDR2 YYREEE (reference sequence). The CDR3 contains 14 residues. Trimming left V 3 bases short and J 0 bases short, with 9 bases between. CDR3 DNA: TGTGCCAGCAGCTACGACGCGCACCAAGAGACCCAGTACTTC. It yields the protein CASSYDAHQETQYF.

The rearrangement links TRBV29-1 to TRBJ1-1; weak D call: TRBD1 (6 bases). The CDR3 loop spans 14 amino acids. Trimming stripped 7 bases from V and 0 bases from J, with 15 bases between. Germline CDR1 reads SQVTM; CDR2 reads ANQGSEA. The CDR3 nucleotides read TGCAGCGCCGGTCAGGACAGACTGAACACTGAAGCTTTCTTT. Protein sequence: CSAGQDRLNTEAFF.

In its sample, this clone was seen once. This chain links TRBV7-9 with TRBJ2-3; D may be TRBD1 or TRBD2 (5 bases each). Germline CDR1 SEHNR, CDR2 FQNEAQ (reference sequence). The V and J ends lost 1 base and 7 bases respectively, with 21 bases between them. The CDR3 is 17 residues long. The CDR3 bases are TGTGCCAGCAGCTTAGAGGGTCGGGACGTTAGCAGGAATACGCAGTATTTT. It translates to CASSLEGRDVSRNTQYF.

This clone was observed a handful of times. The rearrangement uses TRBV21-1 and TRBJ1-6; the table's D call TRBD1 went unverified against the DNA. TRBV21-1 is shown as a pseudogene. The CDR3 is made up of 16 amino acids. The CDR3: CASSNLGQLYNSPLHF. DNA of the CDR3: TGTGCCAGCAGCAACCTCGGACAGCTCTATAATTCACCCCTCCACTTT.

The chain recombines TRBV11-2 with TRBJ2-6, with TRBD2 as a possible D gene (6 bases). Germline V gene sequence: CDR1 SGHAT, CDR2 FQNNGV. Trimming pared 3 bases from V and 7 bases from J, leaving 16 bases between. CDR3 length: 16 amino acids. This CDR3 reads CASSLVAGFTANVLTF. The CDR3 nucleotides read TGTGCCAGCAGCTTGGTGGCGGGATTTACAGCCAACGTCCTGACTTTC.

The V and J genes are TRBV4-3 and TRBJ1-1; D is perhaps TRBD1 (6 bases). This CDR3 has 19 amino acids. From germline, CDR1 is LGHNA and CDR2 YSLEER. The V and J ends lost 0 bases and 0 bases respectively, with 20 bases between them. CDR3 amino acids: CASSQDNSASGALNTEAFF. The DNA for the CDR3 is TGCGCCAGCAGCCAAGATAATTCGGCGTCAGGGGCATTGAACACTGAAGCTTTCTTT.

This rearrangement joins TRBV4-1 to TRBJ2-5, with D possibly being TRBD2 (7 bases). Germline CDR1 is MGHRA and CDR2 is YSYEKL. Trimming removed 4 bases from V and 1 base from J, with 10 bases in between. This CDR3 region has 14 residues. CDR3 sequence: CASSPGGPQETQYF. The CDR3 bases are TGCGCCAGCAGCCCCGGGGGGCCCCAAGAGACCCAGTACTTC.

This sequence joins TRBV19 and TRBJ1-1, with D possibly matching TRBD1 (6 bases). The CDR3 runs 14 residues. Trimming removed 7 bases from V and 1 base from J, with 13 bases in between. CDR1 LNHDA and CDR2 SQIVND come from the germline V gene (reference sequence). Here the CDR3 reads CASTGAGSNTEAFF. The CDR3 coding sequence is TGTGCCAGTACGGGGGCCGGGTCGAACACTGAAGCTTTCTTT.

For this clone: This same CDR3 is encoded by further DNA sequences in the sample. The chain is built from TRBV7-3 and TRBJ2-2, with a tentative D call TRBD1 (5 bases). The CDR3 totals 15 residues. V was shortened by 2 bases and J by 2 bases, with 9 bases between the two germline ends. Looked up from germline, CDR1 is SGHTA and CDR2 is FQGTGA. The CDR3 DNA reads as TGTGCCAGCAGCTTACGGCAGGGTAACACCGGGGAGCTGTTTTTT. The encoded protein is CASSLRQGNTGELFF.

The chain links TRBV5-1 to TRBJ2-4; 14 bases match TRBD2. This CDR3 has 19 amino acids. CDR1 and CDR2 (germline): SGHRS, YFSETQ. The V and J ends lost 1 base and 7 bases, in that order; junction bases with no gene match: 13. The CDR3 here is CASSLRPGTSGSPMNIQYF. Here the CDR3 DNA reads TGCGCCAGCAGCTTGAGGCCCGGGACTAGCGGGAGTCCGATGAACATTCAGTACTTC.

This clone has only a few counts. The chain couples TRBV29-1 to TRBJ1-1; D is possibly TRBD1 (5 bases). The CDR3 has 15 amino acids. The germline CDR1 and CDR2 sequences are SQVTM and ANQGSEA. With 5 bases removed from V and 1 base from J, the gap between germline ends came to 17 bases. CDR3: CSVRLSGDQNTEAFF. The CDR3 region has the DNA TGCAGCGTTCGGCTCTCTGGGGACCAGAACACTGAAGCTTTCTTT.

This clone was found a few times. The J gene is TRBJ2-1, the V gene TRBV9, with D perhaps TRBD2 (6 bases). CDR1 SGDLS and CDR2 YYNGEE come from the germline V gene. V was shortened by 0 bases and J by 3 bases, with 10 bases between the two germline ends. This CDR3 region has 15 residues. CDR3 in DNA: TGTGCCAGCAGCGTAGGGCGGGAAAGCTACAATGAGCAGTTCTTC. As protein: CASSVGRESYNEQFF.